A selection of T cell receptor beta chains follows, all from one sample in a study of PD-L1 blockade in urothelial cancer. TCRdb's copy holds only in-frame clones and misses some; the assay was immunoSEQ multiplex PCR. The sample records about 130,000 clones, around 86% being singletons. The sample in question was PBMCs, obtained around atezolizumab (anti-PD-L1) treatment. These receptors all come from a man between 50 and 59 years old with urothelial cancer. CDR3s leave out the opening cysteine and the closing phenylalanine or tryptophan. The order of the fields is V gene, J gene, CDR3 protein.

V gene: TRBV5-6; J gene: TRBJ2-3; CDR3 protein: ASSFSAGMGSADTQY
V gene: TRBV5-1; J gene: TRBJ2-4; CDR3 protein: ASPSGVESKNIQY
V gene: TRBV28; J gene: TRBJ1-6; CDR3 protein: ASSLGQGYGSPLH
V gene: TRBV27; J gene: TRBJ2-3; CDR3 protein: ASSPLDRRDTQY
V gene: TRBV6-5; J gene: TRBJ2-5; CDR3 protein: ASRMTGGETQY
V gene: TRBV9; J gene: TRBJ1-1; CDR3 protein: ASSVGQMNTEAF
V gene: TRBV27; J gene: TRBJ2-1; CDR3 protein: ASKPLGLAAVEQF
V gene: TRBV6-1; J gene: TRBJ1-1; CDR3 protein: ASSDIQGGATEAF
V gene: TRBV19; J gene: TRBJ1-5; CDR3 protein: ASSIQTGAQAPQH
V gene: TRBV4-2; J gene: TRBJ2-1; CDR3 protein: ASSRTGTSDYNEQF
V gene: TRBV7-6; J gene: TRBJ2-7; CDR3 protein: ASSPSRTSDSYEQY
V gene: TRBV4-1; J gene: TRBJ1-2; CDR3 protein: ASSQDRGQSGYT
V gene: TRBV6-5; J gene: TRBJ2-1; CDR3 protein: ASSYGFGGLLNEQF
V gene: TRBV11-3; J gene: TRBJ2-2; CDR3 protein: ASSPNTGTRNTGELF
V gene: TRBV2; J gene: TRBJ2-7; CDR3 protein: ASSEARGSGY
V gene: TRBV7-6; J gene: TRBJ2-2; CDR3 protein: ASSPRVTGELF
V gene: TRBV18; J gene: TRBJ2-7; CDR3 protein: ASSIGLAPTYEQY
V gene: TRBV5-6; J gene: TRBJ1-2; CDR3 protein: ASSFLGTGGSGYT
V gene: TRBV28; J gene: TRBJ2-1; CDR3 protein: ASSGLAGESYNEQF
V gene: TRBV2; J gene: TRBJ2-7; CDR3 protein: ASTLLTSGRSSYEQY
V gene: TRBV7-2; J gene: TRBJ2-5; CDR3 protein: ASSSALPVGDPQETQY
V gene: TRBV19; J gene: TRBJ1-3; CDR3 protein: ASSIYTGVKNTIY
V gene: TRBV7-9; J gene: TRBJ2-3; CDR3 protein: ASSLGQSTDTQY
V gene: TRBV4-2; J gene: TRBJ2-1; CDR3 protein: ASSQQRRGTSGSNEQF
V gene: TRBV6-6; J gene: TRBJ1-2; CDR3 protein: ASNYGGGYGYT
V gene: TRBV28; J gene: TRBJ2-7; CDR3 protein: ASSLFGQGASRYEQY
V gene: TRBV19; J gene: TRBJ1-5; CDR3 protein: ASRAAGTVLEPQH
V gene: TRBV10-3; J gene: TRBJ2-7; CDR3 protein: AISDGLAGAYEQY
V gene: TRBV19; J gene: TRBJ2-3; CDR3 protein: ASSATSGRRLDTDTQY
V gene: TRBV28; J gene: TRBJ1-2; CDR3 protein: ASRGGGRLNGYT
V gene: TRBV9; J gene: TRBJ1-2; CDR3 protein: ASSRLQGDYGYT
V gene: TRBV7-2; J gene: TRBJ1-1; CDR3 protein: ASSPPSRMNTEAF
V gene: TRBV21-1; J gene: TRBJ1-5; CDR3 protein: ASSKVDRGTRSSNQPQH
V gene: TRBV27; J gene: TRBJ1-1; CDR3 protein: ASRHRGLDTEAF
V gene: TRBV29-1; J gene: TRBJ2-2; CDR3 protein: SVEAGLAPGELF
V gene: TRBV23-1; J gene: TRBJ1-2; CDR3 protein: ASSQGQGKRGGWRGTYGYT
V gene: TRBV5-4; J gene: TRBJ2-1; CDR3 protein: ASSSRGSGTYNEQF
V gene: TRBV4-1; J gene: TRBJ2-1; CDR3 protein: ASSLGQATYNEQF
V gene: TRBV11-2; J gene: TRBJ1-1; CDR3 protein: ASSFGQGNTEAF
V gene: TRBV28; J gene: TRBJ2-5; CDR3 protein: ASSSHLVLGTQY
V gene: TRBV6-5; J gene: TRBJ2-5; CDR3 protein: ASSYRGQETQY
V gene: TRBV28; J gene: TRBJ2-7; CDR3 protein: ASSLSASASYEQY
V gene: TRBV5-1; J gene: TRBJ2-3; CDR3 protein: ASSTHGTSLGDTQY
V gene: TRBV6-1; J gene: TRBJ2-7; CDR3 protein: ASKTTGQGAYEQY
V gene: TRBV28; J gene: TRBJ2-6; CDR3 protein: ASSDGTSYRANVLT
V gene: TRBV18; J gene: TRBJ1-1; CDR3 protein: ASSPDSMNTEAF
V gene: TRBV6-5; J gene: TRBJ1-2; CDR3 protein: ASKKGQAGDGYT
V gene: TRBV4-2; J gene: TRBJ1-2; CDR3 protein: ASSQDNGGDYGYT
V gene: TRBV2; J gene: TRBJ2-1; CDR3 protein: ASRGGAGPYNEQF
V gene: TRBV28; J gene: TRBJ1-6; CDR3 protein: ASGMGGQSPLH
V gene: TRBV5-4; J gene: TRBJ2-1; CDR3 protein: ASSFGRLDNEQF
V gene: TRBV30; J gene: TRBJ2-1; CDR3 protein: AWSVAGGSYNEQF
V gene: TRBV6-5; J gene: TRBJ2-7; CDR3 protein: ASSPGTGVYEQY
V gene: TRBV28; J gene: -; CDR3 protein: ASRTTSGRPQYEQY
V gene: TRBV27; J gene: TRBJ2-7; CDR3 protein: ASSSPSGPLPFYEQY
V gene: TRBV18; J gene: TRBJ1-1; CDR3 protein: ASSPPMTGGNTEAF
V gene: TRBV21-1; J gene: TRBJ2-7; CDR3 protein: ASSKDPGQPTKSSYEQY
V gene: TRBV2; J gene: TRBJ1-5; CDR3 protein: ASRWDRASNQPQH